This is a list of T cell receptor beta chains from one sample in a study of neurological immune-mediated disorders. TCRdb called the 5' RACE reads again in MiXCR, with one record for every CDR3 protein. The sample shows roughly 65,000 distinct CDR3 sequences, around 5% of them seen only once. Sequenced: PBMCs. These receptors originate from a human donor with multiple sclerosis. The donor label of this sample is uncertain. Both conserved end residues are part of each CDR3. The order of the fields is CDR3 protein, CDR3 DNA, V gene, J gene, clone size, D gene. D genes are given only for firm matches. Clone size, where shown, is once, few, many, or a class for clones that have expanded.

CDR3: CSARGGGEAFF
DNA: TGCAGTGCTAGAGGGGGCGGAGAAGCTTTCTTT
V: TRBV20-1
J: TRBJ1-1
size: many
D: NA

CDR3: CASSLTGKTQYF
DNA: TGTGCCAGCAGTTTAACAGGGAAGACGCAGTATTTT
V: TRBV27
J: TRBJ2-3
size: many
D: NA

CDR3: CASSLGKTNEKLFF
DNA: TGCGCCAGCAGCTTGGGGAAGACTAATGAAAAACTGTTTTTT
V: TRBV5-1
J: TRBJ1-4
size: many
D: NA

CDR3: CASSEFDNPTEAFF
DNA: TGCGCCAGCAGTGAGTTCGACAACCCCACTGAAGCTTTCTTT
V: TRBV10-2
J: TRBJ1-1
size: many
D: NA

CDR3: CAISEVSLIGQNTEAFF
DNA: TGTGCCATCAGTGAGGTCAGTTTAATAGGACAGAACACTGAAGCTTTCTTT
V: TRBV10-3
J: TRBJ1-1
size: many
D: NA

CDR3: CASRPGSHYEQYF
DNA: TGTGCCAGCAGGCCCGGGTCGCACTACGAGCAGTACTTC
V: TRBV6-5
J: TRBJ2-7
size: many
D: NA

CDR3: CSALWRGGINEQFF
DNA: TGCAGTGCTCTTTGGCGGGGGGGTATCAATGAGCAGTTCTTC
V: TRBV20-1
J: TRBJ2-1
size: many
D: TRBD2

CDR3: CASSPGTGYNEQYF
DNA: TGTGCCAGCAGCCCCGGGACAGGTTACAACGAGCAGTACTTC
V: TRBV5-5
J: TRBJ2-7
size: many
D: TRBD1

CDR3: CASSLGLAGITSYEQYF
DNA: TGCGCCAGCAGCCTGGGACTAGCGGGGATTACCTCCTACGAGCAGTACTTC
V: TRBV5-1
J: TRBJ2-7
size: many
D: TRBD2

CDR3: CASRPSAGVGTEAFF
DNA: TGTGCCAGCAGGCCCTCTGCCGGGGTCGGGACTGAAGCTTTCTTT
V: TRBV6-4
J: TRBJ1-1
size: many
D: NA

CDR3: CASRGPGQQGHGYTF
DNA: TGTGCCAGCAGAGGCCCGGGACAGCAGGGGCATGGCTACACCTTC
V: TRBV9
J: TRBJ1-2
size: many
D: TRBD1

CDR3: CASSRNHGTDYNEQFF
DNA: TGCGCCAGCAGCCGGAACCACGGGACAGATTACAATGAGCAGTTCTTC
V: TRBV4-1
J: TRBJ2-1
size: NA
D: TRBD1

CDR3: CATSEGGPYNEQFF
DNA: TGCGCCACCTCCGAGGGGGGCCCGTACAATGAGCAGTTCTTC
V: TRBV5-1
J: TRBJ2-1
size: NA
D: NA

CDR3: CASSLGRPTGELFF
DNA: TGTGCCAGCAGCTTAGGACGTCCCACCGGGGAGCTGTTTTTT
V: TRBV13
J: TRBJ2-2
size: many
D: NA

CDR3: CASSSSPGSIQYF
DNA: TGCGCCAGCAGCTCGTCCCCCGGGAGCATTCAGTACTTC
V: TRBV5-1
J: TRBJ2-4
size: many
D: NA

CDR3: CASSRQTIFETQYF
DNA: TGTGCCAGCAGCCGGCAGACAATCTTCGAGACCCAGTACTTC
V: TRBV7-2
J: TRBJ2-5
size: NA
D: NA

CDR3: CASFQTEYGYTF
DNA: TGTGCCAGCTTTCAGACAGAGTATGGCTACACCTTC
V: TRBV5-5
J: TRBJ1-2
size: many
D: NA

CDR3: CASSQNGDRDEQYF
DNA: TGTGCCAGCAGCCAAAACGGGGACAGGGACGAGCAGTACTTC
V: TRBV3-1
J: TRBJ2-7
size: many
D: TRBD1

CDR3: CASSHQRGTEAFF
DNA: TGCGCCAGCAGCCACCAGCGAGGGACTGAAGCTTTCTTT
V: TRBV4-1
J: TRBJ1-1
size: many
D: NA

CDR3: CASSPSRTAGDTQYF
DNA: TGTGCCAGCAGCCCCTCCAGGACGGCAGGGGATACGCAGTATTTT
V: TRBV12-3/TRBV12-4
J: TRBJ2-3
size: many
D: NA

CDR3: CASSRDVSYEQYF
DNA: TGCGCCAGCAGCCGGGACGTATCCTACGAGCAGTACTTC
V: TRBV5-1
J: TRBJ2-7
size: medium-sized
D: NA

CDR3: CSARKVGAQGWTDTQYF
DNA: TGCAGTGCTAGAAAGGTTGGGGCACAGGGTTGGACAGATACGCAGTATTTT
V: TRBV20-1
J: TRBJ2-3
size: many
D: NA

CDR3: CASSLWWRGGSYEQYF
DNA: TGTGCCAGCAGCTTATGGTGGCGGGGCGGGTCCTACGAGCAGTACTTC
V: TRBV11-2
J: TRBJ2-7
size: many
D: NA

CDR3: CSAGDGRNQPQHF
DNA: TGCAGTGCCGGTGACGGACGCAATCAGCCCCAGCATTTT
V: TRBV20-1
J: TRBJ1-5
size: many
D: NA

CDR3: CASSLAGNEQYF
DNA: TGCGCCAGCAGCTTGGCCGGGAACGAGCAGTACTTC
V: TRBV5-1
J: TRBJ2-7
size: many
D: NA

CDR3: CASTRTGGKNGELFF
DNA: TGCGCCAGCACTCGGACAGGGGGCAAAAACGGGGAGCTGTTTTTT
V: TRBV5-1
J: TRBJ2-2
size: many
D: TRBD1

CDR3: CSVESGGYTF
DNA: TGCAGTGTAGAGAGCGGCGGCTACACCTTC
V: TRBV20-1
J: TRBJ1-2
size: many
D: NA

CDR3: CASSSPRADTQYF
DNA: TGTGCCAGCAGCTCGCCCCGGGCAGATACGCAGTATTTT
V: TRBV11-3
J: TRBJ2-3
size: many
D: NA

CDR3: CATRPGQSHTEAFF
DNA: TGCGCCACCCGCCCAGGACAGTCCCACACTGAAGCTTTCTTT
V: TRBV5-1
J: TRBJ1-1
size: many
D: NA

CDR3: CSGNREAYNEQFF
DNA: TGCAGTGGTAACAGGGAGGCCTACAATGAGCAGTTCTTC
V: TRBV20-1
J: TRBJ2-1
size: many
D: NA

CDR3: CSASGGGYTYEQYF
DNA: TGCAGTGCTAGTGGCGGGGGGTACACCTACGAGCAGTACTTC
V: TRBV20-1
J: TRBJ2-7
size: many
D: TRBD2

CDR3: CASKGWQSPYNEQFF
DNA: TGTGCCAGCAAGGGGTGGCAGTCCCCCTACAATGAGCAGTTCTTC
V: TRBV6-1
J: TRBJ2-1
size: many
D: NA